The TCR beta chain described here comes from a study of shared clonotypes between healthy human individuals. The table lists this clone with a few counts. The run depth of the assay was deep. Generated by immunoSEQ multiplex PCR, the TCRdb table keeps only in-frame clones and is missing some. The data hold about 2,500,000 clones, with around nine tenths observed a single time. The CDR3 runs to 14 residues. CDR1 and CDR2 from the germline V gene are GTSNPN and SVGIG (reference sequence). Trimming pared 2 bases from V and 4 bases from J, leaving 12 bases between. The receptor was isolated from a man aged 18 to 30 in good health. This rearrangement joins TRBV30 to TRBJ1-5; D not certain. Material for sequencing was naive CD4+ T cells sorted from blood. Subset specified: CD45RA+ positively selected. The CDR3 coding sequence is TGTGCCTGGAGTAATAATCTACCGAATCAGCCCCAGCATTTT. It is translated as CAWSNNLPNQPQHF.